The following is a TCR beta chain sequence with its context. Its antigen is still unknown. This entry belongs to a study of cytomegalovirus exposure and HLA in healthy donors. Findings of the study overall: TCR beta sequences reportedly predicted most subjects' HLA-A and HLA-B alleles accurately. As a later analysis showed, a missense DCLRE1C variant was linked to trimming of TCR beta V- and J-genes. For cytomegalovirus status, the classifier reportedly gave diagnoses with high specificity and sensitivity.

PCR involved 60 Vbeta and 13 Jbeta primers. The assay was immunoSEQ multiplex PCR, and TCRdb's table has in-frame clones only and misses some. In the table there are approximately 190,000 clones, 82% of which are singletons. The germline CDR1 and CDR2 sequences are MNHEY and SMNVEV (reference sequence). With V trimmed by 6 bases and J by 8 bases, 9 bases remained unmatched. This CDR3 has 14 residues. Healthy bone marrow donors made up the donors. This clonotype was obtained from a woman between 18 and 29 years old in good health and CMV-seronegative. Material: PBMCs. The chain combines TRBV27 with TRBJ2-3, with 9 bases identical to TRBD2. Here the CDR3 DNA reads TGTGCCAGCAGGCCGGGACTAGCTATGGTTACGCAGTATTTT. Its translation: CASRPGLAMVTQYF.